The source of this T cell receptor beta chain is a study of cytomegalovirus exposure and HLA in healthy donors. In germline, CDR1 is MNHEY, CDR2 SVGAGI. V lost 5 bases and J 0 bases, leaving 11 bases between the germline ends. The CDR3 sequence is 15 residues long. Vbeta (60) and Jbeta (13) primers were used in the PCR. TCRdb's copy holds only in-frame clones and misses some; the assay was immunoSEQ multiplex PCR. The sample table includes tens of thousands of clones. This TCR derives from a woman under 30 in good health and CMV-seronegative. The chain employs TRBV6-5 and TRBJ2-4, with unresolved D. Sequences were obtained from PBMCs. The DNA of the CDR3 is TGTGCCAGCAGTCCCGAGTATCTAGCCAAAAACATTCAGTACTTC. Its protein is CASSPEYLAKNIQYF.